The sample holds a few counts of the clone carrying this TCR beta chain. The data were obtained in a study of blood T cells in healthy people across ages. A minimum of 7 million PBMCs was isolated per sample. A second about 6 to 12 cycle PCR used barcoded and J-beta primers. TCRdb redid the calling of the 5' RACE reads with MiXCR, one entry per CDR3 protein. The data hold under 800,000 distinct CDR3 sequences, with approximately 39% observed a single time. This CDR3 is 15 amino acids long. Looked up from germline, CDR1 is SGHRS and CDR2 is YFSETQ. The V end lost 0 bases, the J end lost 6 bases, and 16 bases lay between the germline ends.

Material: blood. The rearrangement links TRBV5-1 to TRBJ2-7; tentatively, D is TRBD2 (5 bases). The TCR was taken from a woman aged 55-70 years in good health. For the CDR3, the DNA is TGCGCCAGCAGCTTGGGTCGGGGTAACCGCCCCGAGCAGTACTTC. Residues: CASSLGRGNRPEQYF.